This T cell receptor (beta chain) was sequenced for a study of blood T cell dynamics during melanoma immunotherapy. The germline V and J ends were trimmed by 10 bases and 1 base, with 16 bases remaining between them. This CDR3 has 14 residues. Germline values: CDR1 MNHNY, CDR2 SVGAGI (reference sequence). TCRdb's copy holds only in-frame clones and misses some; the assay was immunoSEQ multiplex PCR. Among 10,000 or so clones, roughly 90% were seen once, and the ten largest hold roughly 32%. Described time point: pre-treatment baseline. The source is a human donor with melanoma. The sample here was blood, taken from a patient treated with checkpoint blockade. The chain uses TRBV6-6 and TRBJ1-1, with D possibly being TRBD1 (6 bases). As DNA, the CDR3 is TGTGCCACCCGGGACACCTACCAGAACACTGAAGCTTTCTTT. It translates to CATRDTYQNTEAFF.